The 3 T cell receptor beta chains given below trace back to one sample, sequenced in a study of shared T cell receptors in the human thymus (dated by TCRdb to about 2021). The method was the immunoSEQ multiplex PCR assay. TCRdb provides this immuneACCESS table in a form limited to in-frame rearrangements. Some clones are lacking; in checked studies, under half of them reflect an unresolved V gene, and why the rest are absent is not known. This sample is represented by hundreds of thousands of clones; roughly 85% of them were singletons. The ten largest clones add up to 0.0095% to 0.011% of the sample. This same sample was also part of a study on human thymus T cells.

Material for sequencing was thymocytes. These TCRs come from a girl under two years old with a congenital heart defect. Donor details come from another sample of the same person, matched by shared clones.

This sequence joins TRBV19 and TRBJ1-5, with 8 bases identical to TRBD1. CDR1 and CDR2 (germline): LNHDA, SQIVND (reference sequence). This CDR3 spans 18 amino acids. Losses at the gene ends were 9 bases for V and 3 bases for J; bases not matched to a gene: 19. In DNA, the CDR3 is TGTGCCAGCGGCGGGATGGGGTGGCAGGGGGCATTCAATCAGCCCCAGCATTTT. Its protein is CASGGMGWQGAFNQPQHF.

This clone was counted a few times. The chain has TRBV5-6 and TRBJ1-1; weak D call: TRBD1 (6 bases). This CDR3 has 15 residues. Trimming left V 1 base short and J 0 bases short, with 10 bases between. The germline gives CDR1 SGHDT, CDR2 YYEEEE. The CDR3 sequence: CASSLIGGVNTEAFF. Here the CDR3 DNA reads TGTGCCAGCAGCTTGATAGGGGGGGTGAACACTGAAGCTTTCTTT.

The chain is built from TRBV5-1 and TRBJ1-1; the D gene is possibly TRBD1 (5 bases). The CDR3 extends over 20 amino acids. Germline V gene sequence: CDR1 SGHRS, CDR2 YFSETQ. V dropped 1 base and J dropped 0 bases, with 25 bases sitting between them. CDR3 DNA: TGCGCCAGCAGCTTGATCACATTTTATCAGGGAATAGGGATGAACACTGAAGCTTTCTTT. Protein: CASSLITFYQGIGMNTEAFF.